One and the same sample provided the 8 T cell receptor beta chains below, sequenced in a study of cytomegalovirus exposure and HLA in healthy donors. PCR involved 60 Vbeta and 13 Jbeta primers. Clones were read by immunoSEQ multiplex PCR, and TCRdb kept only the in-frame ones, dropping some. This table holds roughly 160,000 clones, approximately 90% found once. Sequenced sample: PBMCs. All receptors derive from a woman aged 25 to 39 in good health and CMV-seronegative.

V is TRBV7-9 and J is TRBJ2-6, with a possible D match to TRBD1 (6 bases). The CDR3 spans 15 residues. Germline CDR1 SEHNR, CDR2 FQNEAQ (reference sequence). Trimming took 5 bases from V and 2 from J, leaving 10 bases between them. The CDR3 protein is CASSTGFTGANVLTF. CDR3 in DNA: TGTGCCAGCAGCACAGGGTTTACTGGGGCCAACGTCCTGACTTTC.

In its sample, this clone was seen once. The V gene is TRBV29-1, the J gene TRBJ1-2; 10 nucleotides agree with TRBD1. Germline V gene lookup returns CDR1 SQVTM and CDR2 ANQGSEA. The trim removed 3 bases at V and 8 bases at J, leaving 9 bases unmatched. This CDR3 comprises 14 residues. CDR3 coding DNA: TGCAGCGTTGACAGAGACAGGGGGCTGGGAGGCTACACCTTC. This sequence encodes CSVDRDRGLGGYTF.

This sequence joins TRBV7-9 and TRBJ2-5; D might be TRBD2 (6 bases). Per the germline V gene, CDR1 is SEHNR and CDR2 is FQNEAQ (reference sequence). The CDR3 spans 16 residues. Deletions cut 5 bases from V and 4 bases from J, with 20 bases between. As DNA, the CDR3 is TGTGCCAGCAGCCGAACCTTCGGGGGATTCGCAGAGACCCAGTACTTC. It codes for CASSRTFGGFAETQYF.

This chain joins TRBV7-2 and TRBJ1-1, with D perhaps TRBD1 (5 bases). CDR1 is SGHTA, CDR2 FQGNSA, per germline. With 6 bases removed from V and 4 bases from J, the gap between germline ends came to 15 bases. CDR3 length: 14 amino acids. CDR3 DNA: TGTGCCAGCAGATTTATGGGGGGGACCACTGAAGCTTTCTTT. The encoded protein is CASRFMGGTTEAFF.

The chain is built from TRBV18 and TRBJ2-1; weak D call: TRBD2 (6 bases). This CDR3 is built from 15 residues. V dropped 5 bases and J dropped 2 bases, with 13 bases sitting between them. CDR1 and CDR2 from the germline V gene are KGHSH and LQKENI. CDR3 sequence: CASSGWRGPYNEQFF. DNA for the CDR3: TGTGCCAGCTCAGGTTGGAGGGGCCCCTACAATGAGCAGTTCTTC.

This rearrangement joins TRBV19 to TRBJ2-5; D is uncertain. With 5 bases removed from V and 2 bases from J, the gap between germline ends came to 6 bases. CDR1 and CDR2 (germline): LNHDA, SQIVND (reference sequence). CDR3 length: 12 residues. Here the CDR3 reads CASSRHQETQYF. The CDR3 coding sequence is TGTGCCAGTAGTCGACATCAAGAGACCCAGTACTTC.

The chain joins TRBV30 to TRBJ1-1, with D possibly being TRBD1 (6 bases). CDR3 length: 17 amino acids. CDR1 and CDR2 from the germline V gene are GTSNPN and SVGIG (reference sequence). V gave up 0 bases and J gave up 5 bases, with 22 bases separating them. CDR3 region: CAWSVWGTPKTGTEAFF. Here the CDR3 DNA reads TGTGCCTGGAGTGTATGGGGGACACCCAAGACGGGGACTGAAGCTTTCTTT. The full variable domain, its missing parts supplied by reference TRBV30 and TRBJ1-1, is SQTIHQWPATLVQPVGSPLSLECTVEGTSNPNLYWYRQAAGRGLQLLFYSVGIGQISSEVPQNLSASRPQDRQFILSSKKLLLSDSGFYLCAWSVWGTPKTGTEAFFGQGTRLTVV.

The V gene is TRBV9, the J gene TRBJ2-5; tentative D call: TRBD1 (6 bases). Germline CDR1 reads SGDLS; CDR2 reads YYNGEE. The CDR3 totals 15 residues. The V gene lost 0 bases and the J gene lost 0 bases, with 9 bases spanning the gap. CDR3 protein: CASSVGHRDQETQYF. The DNA for the CDR3 is TGTGCCAGCAGCGTAGGGCACAGGGACCAAGAGACCCAGTACTTC.